This entry lists 26 T cell receptor beta chains sequenced from one sample in a study of CD8+CD57+ T cells in acquired aplastic anemia. Genomic DNA constituted the template upon which TCR beta VDJ and CDR3 profiling was performed. In TCRdb, the reads were re-called with MiXCR into one record per CDR3 protein. Here the sample spans 260,000 or so distinct CDR3 sequences, more than 40% being singletons. The patients chosen for sequencing had shown expansion of CD8+CD57+ cells (detected by flow cytometry). The sequencing input was sorted CD4+, CD8+, or CD8+CD57+ T cells (not recorded which) from PBMCs. The receptors derive from a human donor with aplastic anemia.

This chain uses TRBV9 with TRBJ1-6; 7 nucleotides align to TRBD1. V lost 4 bases and J lost 2; bases outside the gene matches: 6. This CDR3 has 16 amino acids. Germline CDR1 reads SGDLS; CDR2 reads YYNGEE. CDR3: CASSPGDSTYNSPLHF. Written as DNA, the CDR3 is TGTGCCAGCAGCCCTGGGGACAGCACCTATAATTCACCCCTCCACTTT.

The V and J genes are TRBV29-1 and TRBJ2-5; 7 nucleotides match TRBD1. The CDR3 is made up of 12 amino acids. Germline V CDR1 and CDR2: SQVTM, ANQGSEA. The chain's CDR3 is CSNDRAGETQYF. The CDR3 nucleotides read TGCAGTAATGACAGGGCCGGCGAGACCCAGTACTTC.

V is TRBV20-1 and J is TRBJ2-7, with TRBD2 matching 14 bases. The length of the CDR3 is 18 residues. Germline values: CDR1 DFQATT, CDR2 SNEGSKA (reference sequence). The V segment lost 1 base and the J segment 4 bases; nucleotides outside the gene matches: 12. The CDR3 DNA follows: TGCAGTGCTAGAGGGTCCTCGACTAGCGGGAGGGAGAGGTACGAGCAGTACTTC. This codes for CSARGSSTSGRERYEQYF.

The chain recombines TRBV9 with TRBJ2-3, with 12 bases aligning to TRBD2. The CDR3 has 16 amino acids. Losses at the gene ends were 0 bases for V and 6 bases for J; bases not matched to a gene: 5. Germline V gives CDR1 SGDLS, CDR2 YYNGEE. CDR3 sequence reads: CASSVASGGGHDTQYF. For the CDR3, the DNA is TGTGCCAGCAGCGTAGCTAGCGGGGGGGGTCACGATACGCAGTATTTT.

On this clonotype: A much larger clone lies one base from this, so it may be a read error. The V call is TRBV6-5, the J call TRBJ2-1; D is unclear. Trimming pared 10 bases from V and 10 bases from J, leaving 17 bases between. The CDR3 is made up of 12 amino acids. Per the germline V gene, CDR1 is MNHEY and CDR2 is SVGAGI. The CDR3, as DNA: TGTGCCAACAGCTCGGACGGTTTCGAGCAGTTCTTC. It translates to CANSSDGFEQFF.

V gene TRBV4-2 combines with J gene TRBJ1-2; 10 bases align to TRBD1. The CDR3 totals 15 residues. CDR1 is LGHNA, CDR2 YNFKEQ, per germline. V trimming: 0 bases; J trimming: 8 bases; junction bases outside the gene matches: 6. The CDR3 region is CASSQDRGTGDGYTF. CDR3 nucleotides: TGTGCCAGCAGCCAAGATCGAGGGACAGGGGACGGCTACACCTTC.

This clonotype was counted ten times or more. This rearrangement joins TRBV20-1 to TRBJ2-7; D is possibly TRBD2 (6 bases). Looked up from germline, CDR1 is DFQATT and CDR2 is SNEGSKA (reference sequence). V lost 6 bases and J 5 bases, leaving 20 bases between the germline ends. The CDR3 is 14 residues long. Written as DNA, the CDR3 is TGCAGTGCAACCTACTCCGGGAGTATGGACGAGCAGTACTTC. Its protein product is CSATYSGSMDEQYF.

Many counts were recorded for this clonotype. The J gene is TRBJ1-1, the V gene TRBV5-4; no clear D. CDR1 and CDR2 (germline): SGHNT, YYREEE (reference sequence). CDR3 size: 12 residues. The V and J ends lost 3 bases and 12 bases respectively, with 15 bases between them. The CDR3 loop is CASSSAAVETFF. In DNA form, the CDR3 reads TGTGCCAGCAGCTCAGCAGCCGTTGAGACTTTCTTT.

V is TRBV20-1 and J is TRBJ2-5, with D perhaps matching TRBD1 (6 bases). Germline values: CDR1 DFQATT, CDR2 SNEGSKA (reference sequence). The CDR3 length is 14 residues. Trimming removed 5 bases at V and 1 base at J, with 14 bases between. This CDR3 is CSAQHTGPQETQYF. The CDR3 nucleotides are TGCAGTGCTCAACATACAGGGCCCCAAGAGACCCAGTACTTC.

The V call is TRBV20-1, the J call TRBJ1-4; no clear D gene. The CDR3 has 10 amino acids. Trimming cost V 2 bases and J 6 bases, with 1 base left between them. From germline, CDR1 is DFQATT and CDR2 SNEGSKA (reference sequence). CDR3 in amino acids: CSARYEKLFF. The CDR3 coding sequence is TGCAGTGCTAGATATGAAAAACTGTTTTTT.

As concerns this clonotype: A much larger clone lies a single base off, so this may be a read error. The rearrangement links TRBV9 to TRBJ1-3, with TRBD1 identical over 9 bases. CDR3 length equals 16 residues. From germline, CDR1 is SGDLS and CDR2 YYNGEE. This CDR3 is CASSPRTGEAGDTIYF. The DNA for the CDR3 is TGTGCCAGCAGCCCCCGGACAGGGGAGGCTGGAGACACCATATATTTT.

This clonotype was recorded many times. The rearrangement joins TRBV15 to TRBJ1-4; no firm D call. In germline, CDR1 is LNHNV, CDR2 YYDKDF (reference sequence). CDR3 size: 15 residues. V lost 8 bases to trimming and J lost 5 bases, with 18 bases between them. CDR3 nucleotides: TGTGCCACCCAAAACGTGGACGGTTTGAATGAAAAACTGTTTTTT. It translates to CATQNVDGLNEKLFF.

This clonotype was counted many times. This chain connects TRBV7-8 to TRBJ2-7; 7 bases match TRBD2. CDR1 is SGHVS, CDR2 FQNEAQ, per germline. The CDR3 sequence is 15 residues long. The V segment lost 1 base and the J segment 3 bases; nucleotides outside the gene matches: 6. CDR3 protein: CASSLDMGGGYEQYF. CDR3 nucleotide sequence: TGTGCCAGCAGCTTAGATATGGGCGGGGGCTACGAGCAGTACTTC.

The chain combines TRBV20-1 with TRBJ2-7; no firm D call. Germline assignment: CDR1 DFQATT and CDR2 SNEGSKA (reference sequence). V shed 6 bases and J shed 2 bases, with 14 bases lying between them. This CDR3 region has 13 residues. The CDR3 nucleotides are TGCAGTGCCAGCAGCCGACATGCCTACGAGCAGTACTTC. Translating it yields CSASSRHAYEQYF.

This clonotype was picked up many times. This rearrangement joins TRBV15 to TRBJ1-1; D is undetermined. Germline CDR1 LNHNV, CDR2 YYDKDF (reference sequence). Trimming cost V 1 base and J 6 bases, with 18 bases left between them. The CDR3 has 16 residues. The CDR3 is CATSRAIGMPPAEAFF. In nucleotides, the CDR3 is TGTGCCACCAGCAGAGCGATCGGTATGCCCCCCGCTGAAGCTTTCTTT.

This clonotype was counted ten times or more. V is TRBV15 and J is TRBJ2-1, with D tentatively TRBD1 (6 bases). The V gene lost 8 bases and the J gene lost 4 bases, with 15 bases spanning the gap. The CDR3 is 14 amino acids. CDR1 is LNHNV, CDR2 YYDKDF, per germline (reference sequence). The CDR3 nucleotides read TGTGCCACCCGGGACACTTCTCTTTACAATGAGCAGTTCTTC. It translates to CATRDTSLYNEQFF.

The chain employs TRBV24-1 and TRBJ2-1, with 8 bases identical to TRBD2. V was pared by 2 bases and J by 2 bases, with 4 bases of the junction left unmatched. The germline gives CDR1 KGHDR, CDR2 SFDVKD. This CDR3 is 16 amino acids long. CDR3 sequence (DNA): TGTGCCACCAGTGATTCGCGGGGGGTAGCCTACAATGAGCAGTTCTTC. Amino acid sequence: CATSDSRGVAYNEQFF.

V is TRBV7-9 and J is TRBJ1-6; 7 nucleotides match TRBD1. Germline V gene data show CDR1 as SEHNR and CDR2 as FQNEAQ (reference sequence). CDR3 length: 15 amino acids. Losses at the gene ends were 3 bases for V and 8 bases for J; bases not matched to a gene: 7. CDR3 in amino acids: CASSFWDSGYSPLHF. The CDR3 DNA follows: TGTGCCAGCAGCTTTTGGGACAGTGGTTATTCACCCCTCCACTTT.

The CDR3 is CASSAAPTDTQYF. The CDR3 DNA reads as TGTGCTAGCTCCGCGGCCCCCACAGATACGCAGTATTTT. The V call is TRBV7-7, the J call TRBJ2-3; D remains ambiguous. The length of the CDR3 is 13 residues. Germline CDR1 SSHAT, CDR2 FNYEAQ (reference sequence).

The chain carries TRBV29-1 and TRBJ1-1; tentatively, D is TRBD1 (6 bases). Germline lookup yields CDR1 SQVTM and CDR2 ANQGSEA. V lost 5 bases, J lost 1 base, and 11 bases lay in between. The CDR3 spans 13 residues. CDR3 region: CSVYGRGNTEAFF. The CDR3 DNA is TGCAGCGTTTATGGCAGGGGGAACACTGAAGCTTTCTTT.

This clonotype was counted a few times. The junction departs from the called germline gene at one end, perhaps through a read error. V usage is TRBV20-1 and J usage is TRBJ2-7, with D tentatively TRBD1 or TRBD2 (5 bases each). This CDR3 has 10 residues. Germline CDR1 and CDR2: DFQATT and SNEGSKA (reference sequence). Here the CDR3 reads CTWGSYEQYF. The CDR3 nucleotides read TGTACGTGGGGGAGCTACGAGCAGTACTTC.

The V call is TRBV29-1, the J call TRBJ2-7, with 8 positions matching TRBD2. This CDR3 spans 13 amino acids. Germline loops: CDR1 SQVTM, CDR2 ANQGSEA. The trim removed 5 bases at V and 6 bases at J, leaving 9 bases unmatched. CDR3 DNA: TGCAGCGTTTCACAAAGCGGGAGCGGCGAGCAGTACTTC. This codes for CSVSQSGSGEQYF.

On this clonotype itself: Its ends do not fully match the called genes, so a read error is possible. This chain joins TRBV7-3 and TRBJ2-6; D possibly corresponds to TRBD2 (7 bases). This CDR3 comprises 15 residues. Germline lookup yields CDR1 SGHTA and CDR2 FQGTGA. Here the CDR3 reads CASSFSGAGARTEAF. CDR3 nucleotides: TGTGCCAGCAGCTTCTCAGGGGCGGGGGCGCGCACTGAAGCTTTC.

V usage is TRBV15 and J usage is TRBJ2-1; no definite D call. The CDR3 covers 13 residues. The germline V gene encodes CDR1 LNHNV and CDR2 YYDKDF (reference sequence). The ends were cut back, 11 bases at V and 6 bases at J, with 17 bases in the middle. The CDR3 nucleotides read TGTGCCCGCAGTTTATGGGCAGGCAATGAGCAGTTCTTC. It translates to CARSLWAGNEQFF.

The chain uses TRBV7-9 and TRBJ2-1; 7 bases match TRBD1. V trimming: 5 bases; J trimming: 5 bases; junction bases outside the gene matches: 9. This CDR3 region has 15 residues. Germline V gives CDR1 SEHNR, CDR2 FQNEAQ (reference sequence). CDR3 bases: TGTGCCAGCAGCCAGGAGGACAGGCCCCACAATGAGCAGTTCTTC. Its protein product is CASSQEDRPHNEQFF.

The V call is TRBV10-3, the J call TRBJ1-2; the D gene is possibly TRBD1 (6 bases). CDR3 size: 15 residues. The V and J ends lost 7 bases and 3 bases respectively, with 18 bases between them. CDR1 and CDR2 from the germline V gene are ENHRY and SYGVKD. The CDR3 DNA follows: TGTGCCATCACCGGGGGCGGGGGGCAGGACTATGGCTACACCTTC. Its protein is CAITGGGGQDYGYTF.